This is a list of T cell receptor beta chains from one sample in a study of cytomegalovirus exposure and HLA in healthy donors. Assay used: immunoSEQ multiplex PCR; TCRdb lists only in-frame clones, some missing. The table lists about 160,000 clones, around four fifths of them singletons. Input material: PBMCs. These receptors came from a woman between 25 and 40 years old in good health and CMV-seronegative. Both conserved end residues are trimmed from each CDR3.

>TRBV2
ASRQGADTQY
>TRBV6-5
ASSYMGQRREKLF
>TRBV28
ASSLHSGAPLEQY
>TRBV2
ASSNRGGASSGELF
>TRBV6-1
ASNLGYGGTGELF
>TRBV7-9
ASSFPVRDTQY
>TRBV5-1
ASSSFNRDSGIGEQF
>TRBV19
ASSLRGQGAEAF
>TRBV27
ASSYRGFTEAF
>TRBV18
ASSYLTGSQETQY
>TRBV30
AWSVGGASGSLGQETQY
>TRBV19
ASSVDRRAYEQY
>TRBV6-6
ASNQGASGQPQH
>TRBV18
ASSRDTQPGAF
>TRBV28
ASSSTGLAGSTYEQY
>TRBV28
ASSVQGQGYGYT
>TRBV19
ASRLLGYGYT
>TRBV7-8
ASRVQGAVRTGELF
>TRBV11-3
ASSLDGEDTQY
>TRBV29-1
SVAPWTGGGTDTQY
>TRBV5-1
ASRGAYEQY
>TRBV2
ASSEQEFNYGYT
>TRBV12-5
ASGLGRLAGGETQY
>TRBV9
ASSVDGTALYEQY
>TRBV6-5
ASSYIGGGDTQY
>TRBV6-5
ASSYNRAPGELF
>TRBV6-5
ASSYSRGLSYNEQF
>TRBV9
ASSVSLLAGSTGELF
>TRBV7-9
ASSSPLEGGSNYGYT
>TRBV7-2
ASSLTRFSNQPQH
>TRBV28
ASSSLGRVGYEQY
>TRBV27
ASSLRGGRDTQY
>TRBV19
ATQDRDNQPQH
>TRBV27
ASSGPGDSYNEQF
>TRBV12-5
ASGFGGTFGYT
>TRBV7-9
ASSLDRANYGYT
>TRBV6-6
ASTRPGEKLF
>TRBV28
ASSLPTGNYGYT
>TRBV4-2
ASSPLGLIDTQY
>TRBV30
AWRKKTGDGGELF
>TRBV5-4
ASSRQGADTQY
>TRBV11-3
ASTGQCGRPSYNSPLH
>TRBV19
ASSIAGGTEAF